These 15 T cell receptor beta chains share one sample of origin, sequenced in a study of T-cell reconstitution after alpha-beta-depleted transplantation in children. As it was prepared, the TCRbeta library received unique molecular identifiers. MiXCR, applied by TCRdb to the PCR reads, yields one record per CDR3 protein. The sample includes fewer than 550,000 distinct CDR3 sequences, about a sixth of them seen just once. The source material was PBMCs, mostly from graft donor cells, sampled 360 days after TCRalphabeta/CD19-depleted stem cell transplant. Every receptor here comes from a boy less than two years old who had a stem cell transplant for Wiskott-Aldrich syndrome, so the T cells may come from the graft donor.

The chain uses TRBV24-1 and TRBJ2-2, with D tentatively TRBD1 (5 bases). V shed 4 bases and J shed 8 bases, with 13 bases lying between them. CDR3 length: 14 residues. Germline V gene lookup returns CDR1 KGHDR and CDR2 SFDVKD. CDR3 protein: CATSDPSRTGELFF. CDR3 coding DNA: TGTGCCACCAGTGACCCTTCCCGGACAGGGGAGCTGTTTTTT.

The J gene is TRBJ2-1, the V gene TRBV19; 9 positions agree with TRBD1. The CDR3 extends over 12 amino acids. The germline V gene encodes CDR1 LNHDA and CDR2 SQIVND (reference sequence). Germline trimming cut 3 bases from V and 11 bases from J; bases unmatched to any gene: 2. CDR3: CASSMGQGKQFF. CDR3 in DNA: TGTGCCAGTAGTATGGGACAGGGAAAGCAGTTCTTC. Using reference TRBV19 and TRBJ2-1 for the parts outside the CDR3, the full variable domain is DGGITQSPKYLFRKEGQNVTLSCEQNLNHDAMYWYRQDPGQGLRLIYYSQIVNDFQKGDIAEGYSVSREKKESFPLTVTSAQKNPTAFYLCASSMGQGKQFFGPGTRLTVL.

The chain combines TRBV7-9 with TRBJ2-7, with a possible D match to TRBD1 (5 bases). The CDR3 covers 13 residues. V gave up 3 bases and J gave up 9 bases, with 15 bases separating them. CDR1 SEHNR and CDR2 FQNEAQ come from the germline V gene (reference sequence). The CDR3 bases are TGTGCCAGCAGCTTGTTCCAGGGATTTCGGCAGTACTTC. Protein product: CASSLFQGFRQYF.

V and J are TRBV9 and TRBJ2-3, with 7 bases that match TRBD1. Germline V gene sequence: CDR1 SGDLS, CDR2 YYNGEE. This CDR3 is built from 16 residues. The V and J ends lost 3 bases and 0 bases, in that order; junction bases with no gene match: 7. Here the CDR3 reads CASSARQGGSTDTQYF. The CDR3 DNA sequence: TGTGCCAGCAGCGCTCGACAGGGTGGGAGCACAGATACGCAGTATTTT.

This clonotype was detected ten times or more. The chain recombines TRBV20-1 with TRBJ2-5; tentatively, D is TRBD1 (5 bases). V was shortened by 1 base and J by 5 bases, with 14 bases between the two germline ends. This CDR3 has 14 residues. CDR1 and CDR2 (germline): DFQATT, SNEGSKA (reference sequence). As DNA, the CDR3 is TGCAGTGCTAGAGTGAGACAGTTTCGGGAGACCCAGTACTTC. Protein: CSARVRQFRETQYF.

This clonotype was observed a handful of times. The chain recombines TRBV20-1 with TRBJ2-4, with 8 nucleotides matching TRBD1. After removal of 6 bases from V and 1 base from J, the junction contained 8 bases not matched to a gene. The germline gives CDR1 DFQATT, CDR2 SNEGSKA (reference sequence). CDR3 length: 15 residues. The CDR3 DNA reads as TGCAGTGCCCTGGACAGGGCAACGGCCAAAAACATTCAGTACTTC. Protein product: CSALDRATAKNIQYF.

The chain combines TRBV7-2 with TRBJ1-2; 7 nucleotides align to TRBD1. The CDR3 consists of 13 residues. J was trimmed by 6 bases and V by 5 bases; bases with no gene match: 6. Germline V gene lookup returns CDR1 SGHTA and CDR2 FQGNSA. CDR3 bases: TGTGCCAGCAGCCGGACAGGTGCGGATGGCTACACCTTC. Translating gives CASSRTGADGYTF.

The rearrangement joins TRBV29-1 to TRBJ2-3; the match to TRBD1 covers 9 bases. In germline, CDR1 is SQVTM, CDR2 ANQGSEA. This CDR3 is 12 amino acids long. With V trimmed by 7 bases and J by 4 bases, 3 bases remained unmatched. Written as DNA, the CDR3 is TGCAGCGGGGACAGGGTATCAGATACGCAGTATTTT. Its translation: CSGDRVSDTQYF.

This sequence joins TRBV7-9 and TRBJ2-5; 9 bases are a match to TRBD1. Trimming removed 5 bases from V and 5 bases from J; junction bases left unmatched: 6. This CDR3 is built from 14 residues. Germline CDR1 SEHNR, CDR2 FQNEAQ (reference sequence). The CDR3 sequence: CASSTGQGRETQYF. DNA for the CDR3: TGTGCCAGCAGCACGGGACAGGGAAGGGAGACCCAGTACTTC.

This clonotype has just a few counts. The chain is built from TRBV24-1 and TRBJ2-1; D not certain. Germline loops: CDR1 KGHDR, CDR2 SFDVKD. CDR3 length: 16 amino acids. Trimming removed 3 bases from V and 2 bases from J, with 13 bases in between. In DNA, the CDR3 is TGTGCCACCAGTGATACCTGGACGGAAACCTACAATGAGCAGTTCTTC. It codes for CATSDTWTETYNEQFF.

The chain couples TRBV3-1 to TRBJ2-4; D unresolved. Germline V lookup: CDR1 LGHDT, CDR2 YNNKEL (reference sequence). The V and J ends lost 1 base and 3 bases respectively, with 19 bases between them. The CDR3 is 18 amino acids. The CDR3 DNA follows: TGTGCCAGCAGCCAAGGGATCGGTGGAGATCGAGGCAAAAACATTCAGTACTTC. Protein: CASSQGIGGDRGKNIQYF.

This chain joins TRBV18 and TRBJ2-7; unclear D gene. This CDR3 contains 12 residues. V lost 4 bases, J lost 6 bases, and 10 bases lay in between. Looked up from germline, CDR1 is KGHSH and CDR2 is LQKENI. DNA for the CDR3: TGTGCCAGCTCACATATTGACTCCGAGCAGTACTTC. This codes for CASSHIDSEQYF.

This chain connects TRBV7-9 to TRBJ2-5; tentatively, D is TRBD1 (6 bases). V was clipped by 3 bases and J by 4 bases, with 21 bases between them. The CDR3 is 17 residues long. Germline V lookup: CDR1 SEHNR, CDR2 FQNEAQ (reference sequence). The CDR3: CASSFGHGTLNGETQYF. The CDR3 DNA reads TGTGCCAGCAGCTTTGGGCACGGGACACTCAACGGAGAGACCCAGTACTTC.

This clonotype was seen only a few times. This chain uses TRBV2 with TRBJ1-2; 9 bases agree with TRBD1. This CDR3 is 15 amino acids long. Germline V lookup: CDR1 SNHLY, CDR2 FYNNEI. V was pared by 7 bases and J by 4 bases, with 10 bases of the junction left unmatched. DNA of the CDR3: TGTGCCAGCAATTCCCGGGACAGGGTACCCTATGGCTACACCTTC. Its protein product is CASNSRDRVPYGYTF.

This clonotype appeared a few times. This chain uses TRBV6-1 with TRBJ1-1, with D possibly matching TRBD1 (5 bases). The germline CDR1 and CDR2 sequences are MNHNS and SASEGT. The CDR3 extends over 12 amino acids. V was cut by 2 bases and J by 6 bases, with 7 bases left in between. CDR3 region: CASSEQGAEAFF. CDR3 coding DNA: TGTGCCAGCAGTGAACAAGGGGCTGAAGCTTTCTTT.